What follows describes a single TCR beta chain. The CDR3 is made up of 14 amino acids. V was shortened by 3 bases and J by 6 bases, with 15 bases between the two germline ends. Per germline, CDR1 LNHNV and CDR2 YYDKDF (reference sequence). These data are taken from a study of Graves' ophthalmopathy and Graves' hyperthyroidism. TCR beta CDR3 amplification used RNA transcripts. First-round RT-PCR with HTBI primers preceded a second-round multiplex PCR. Each CDR3 protein is one row after TCRdb ran MiXCR on the multiplex PCR reads. The table records almost 750,000 distinct CDR3 sequences, 40% of them present only once.

Sequencing used peripheral blood. This rearrangement joins TRBV15 to TRBJ2-7; D perhaps matches TRBD2 (7 bases). The clonotype comes from an adult man with Graves' ophthalmopathy. DNA for the CDR3: TGTGCCACCAGCAGCGAGACTAGCAGGGGCGAGCAGTACTTC. Its protein is CATSSETSRGEQYF.